The 21 T cell receptor beta chains in this list originate from one sample, sequenced in a study of T-cell memory formation after mild COVID-19. TCRdb processed the 5' RACE reads anew with MiXCR; each CDR3 protein has one entry. The sample has tens of thousands of distinct CDR3 sequences; over 5% are singletons. The sequenced sample was PBMCs or a T cell subset sorted from them (not recorded which). These receptors all come from an adult who had mild COVID-19 (a few samples of this study predate the infection). Cell type and time point are not known.

The chain joins TRBV3-1 to TRBJ1-3; D may be TRBD1 (6 bases). V was trimmed by 6 bases and J by 5 bases, leaving 17 bases between them. Germline-derived CDR1 and CDR2 are LGHDT and YNNKEL (reference sequence). The CDR3 covers 15 residues. CDR3 nucleotides: TGTGCCAGCAGTCTTAAAACAGGGAGAAGAAACACCATATATTTT. It specifies CASSLKTGRRNTIYF.

The chain combines TRBV12-3 or TRBV12-4 with TRBJ1-6; D is unclear. V lost 7 bases, J lost 4 bases, and 8 bases lay in between. The CDR3 has 13 amino acids. CDR3 protein: CASMDSYNSPLHF. The CDR3 nucleotides read TGTGCCAGCATGGACTCATATAATTCACCCCTCCACTTT.

The chain recombines TRBV12-3 or TRBV12-4 with TRBJ1-2; D uncertain. V dropped 4 bases and J dropped 10 bases, with 16 bases sitting between them. The CDR3 totals 13 residues. The CDR3 reads CASSSTLTPYYTF. For the CDR3, the DNA is TGTGCCAGCAGTTCCACACTGACCCCTTACTACACCTTC.

This clonotype was counted ten times or more. The chain joins TRBV5-1 to TRBJ2-5; TRBD2 aligns across 7 bases. In germline, CDR1 is SGHRS, CDR2 YFSETQ. V lost 0 bases, J lost 1 base, and 0 bases stayed unmatched. The CDR3 has 14 amino acids. The CDR3 loop reads CASSLGGSQETQYF. CDR3 coding DNA: TGCGCCAGCAGCTTGGGCGGGAGCCAAGAGACCCAGTACTTC.

The V gene is TRBV6-1, the J gene TRBJ1-2; D is undetermined. The CDR3 loop spans 15 amino acids. V was pared by 0 bases and J by 2 bases, with 10 bases between. Germline V gene sequence: CDR1 MNHNS, CDR2 SASEGT. CDR3 protein: CASSEASERNYGYTF. CDR3 coding DNA: TGTGCCAGCAGTGAAGCGAGCGAAAGGAACTATGGCTACACCTTC.

This clonotype was found many times. The rearrangement links TRBV5-1 to TRBJ2-7; D assignment may be TRBD1 or TRBD2 (5 bases each). Trimming removed 4 bases from V and 7 bases from J, with 21 bases in between. The CDR3 extends over 15 amino acids. Germline loops: CDR1 SGHRS, CDR2 YFSETQ. The DNA for the CDR3 is TGCGCCAGCAGCCCCTCCTCCAGGGCCGAGGGAGAGCAGTACTTC. Amino acid sequence: CASSPSSRAEGEQYF.

The table lists this clonotype with many counts. This chain connects TRBV6-6 to TRBJ1-1; perhaps TRBD1 as D (5 bases). The V end lost 5 bases, the J end lost 6 bases, and 16 bases lay between the germline ends. The CDR3 loop spans 14 amino acids. Germline V CDR1 and CDR2: MNHNY, SVGAGI (reference sequence). The chain's CDR3 is CASSTGGRLSEAFF. CDR3 bases: TGTGCCAGCAGTACTGGGGGAAGGTTGTCTGAAGCTTTCTTT.

This clonotype was observed at least ten times. The chain carries TRBV6-5 and TRBJ2-5, with 7 positions matching TRBD1. The CDR3 covers 15 residues. Germline V gives CDR1 MNHEY, CDR2 SVGAGI. V trimming: 2 bases; J trimming: 5 bases; junction bases outside the gene matches: 8. The CDR3 loop is CASSYGTATRETQYF. The CDR3 bases are TGTGCCAGCAGTTACGGGACAGCCACACGGGAGACCCAGTACTTC.

This chain connects TRBV7-8 to TRBJ1-3; unclear D gene. The CDR3 totals 14 residues. Germline V lookup: CDR1 SGHVS, CDR2 FQNEAQ. Trimming took off 6 bases at V and 1 base at J, with 10 bases between the two ends. CDR3 DNA sequence: TGTGCCAGCAGGGCAAAAGAATCTGGAAACACCATATATTTT. This encodes CASRAKESGNTIYF. Using reference TRBV7-8 and TRBJ1-3 for the parts outside the CDR3, the full variable domain is GAGVSQSPRYKVAKRGQDVALRCDPISGHVSLFWYQQALGQGPEFLTYFQNEAQLDKSGLPSDRFFAERPEGSVSTLKIQRTQQEDSAVYLCASRAKESGNTIYFGEGSWLTVV.

This clonotype has at least ten counts. One end of the junction fails to match germline, which may point to a read error. The chain has TRBV7-7 and TRBJ2-1; D perhaps matches TRBD2 (7 bases). The V gene's germline CDR1 is SSHAT and CDR2 FNYEAQ (reference sequence). This CDR3 comprises 15 residues. The CDR3 DNA is TGTGCTAGCAGCTTCAAGCAGGGAGGGGGCAATGAGCAGTTCTTC. Protein: CASSFKQGGGNEQFF.

This clonotype has ten or more counts. This rearrangement joins TRBV18 to TRBJ2-3; the D gene is possibly TRBD1 (6 bases). Trimming removed 4 bases at V and 4 bases at J, with 15 bases between. CDR1 and CDR2 (germline): KGHSH, LQKENI. The CDR3 runs to 15 residues. CDR3: CASSLTGLGADTQYF. In DNA form, the CDR3 reads TGTGCCAGCTCACTTACAGGGCTCGGCGCAGATACGCAGTATTTT. The complete variable domain, with remaining parts taken from reference TRBV18 and TRBJ2-3, reads NAGVMQNPRHLVRRRGQEARLRCSPMKGHSHVYWYRQLPEEGLKFMVYLQKENIIDESGMPKERFSAEFPKEGPSILRIQQVVRGDSAAYFCASSLTGLGADTQYFGPGTRLTVL.

This clonotype was seen many times. The V call is TRBV24-1, the J call TRBJ2-1, with TRBD2 identical over 15 bases. Trimming at V came to 3 bases and at J to 7 bases, leaving 9 bases not matched to a gene. This CDR3 region has 18 residues. In germline, CDR1 is KGHDR, CDR2 SFDVKD. CDR3 in DNA: TGTGCCACCAGTGATCCCGGGACTAGCGGGAGGAATCGAAATGAGCAGTTCTTC. This gives the protein CATSDPGTSGRNRNEQFF.

This clonotype occurred a few times. The chain couples TRBV7-8 to TRBJ1-3; maybe TRBD1 (5 bases). CDR1 and CDR2 from the germline V gene are SGHVS and FQNEAQ. Trimming shortened V by 8 bases and J by 0 bases, and 11 bases separated the two germline ends. The CDR3 loop spans 14 amino acids. CDR3 in DNA: TGTGCCAGCGCCTGGGGGAGCTCTGGAAACACCATATATTTT. Encoded protein: CASAWGSSGNTIYF.

This clonotype was recorded many times. This rearrangement joins TRBV7-2 to TRBJ1-4, with D perhaps matching TRBD1 (6 bases). Germline values: CDR1 SGHTA, CDR2 FQGNSA. Trimming stripped 1 base from V and 8 bases from J, with 11 bases between. There are 14 residues in the CDR3. The CDR3 DNA sequence: TGTGCCAGCAGCTTAGTCCGGGGGCACGAAAAACTGTTTTTT. Its translation: CASSLVRGHEKLFF.

Ten or more counts support this clonotype. This sequence joins TRBV7-2 and TRBJ2-1; 11 positions match TRBD2. Germline-derived CDR1 and CDR2 are SGHTA and FQGNSA. With V trimmed by 2 bases and J by 13 bases, 7 bases remained unmatched. The CDR3 sequence is 14 residues long. The CDR3 here is CASSLRASGGIQFF. In DNA form, the CDR3 reads TGTGCCAGCAGCTTAAGGGCTAGCGGGGGGATCCAGTTCTTC.

This chain joins TRBV11-3 and TRBJ1-2; unclear D gene. Germline CDR1 is SGHNT and CDR2 is YENEEA. Trimming took 3 bases from V and 7 from J, leaving 15 bases between them. The CDR3 has 14 residues. The CDR3 sequence: CASSLGMTAPGYTF. The CDR3 DNA sequence: TGTGCCAGCAGCTTGGGGATGACGGCGCCTGGCTACACCTTC.

This clonotype was seen ten or more times. This chain uses TRBV7-8 with TRBJ2-1; D not certain. The CDR3 is 15 amino acids. Trimming left V 5 bases short and J 0 bases short, with 11 bases between. Germline values: CDR1 SGHVS, CDR2 FQNEAQ. DNA of the CDR3: TGTGCCAGCAGCCCGGTATTAAGCTCCTACAATGAGCAGTTCTTC. Encoded protein: CASSPVLSSYNEQFF. Full variable domain (missing parts from reference TRBV7-8 and TRBJ2-1): GAGVSQSPRYKVAKRGQDVALRCDPISGHVSLFWYQQALGQGPEFLTYFQNEAQLDKSGLPSDRFFAERPEGSVSTLKIQRTQQEDSAVYLCASSPVLSSYNEQFFGPGTRLTVL.

This clonotype came up many times. The rearrangement uses TRBV4-2 and TRBJ2-1, with D possibly matching TRBD2 (6 bases). Trimming shortened V by 0 bases and J by 6 bases, and 18 bases separated the two germline ends. The V gene's germline CDR1 is LGHNA and CDR2 YNFKEQ. This CDR3 has 17 residues. CDR3 DNA: TGTGCCAGCAGCCAAGAGGAGTTTGGGACTCACCGCAATGAGCAGTTCTTC. Translating gives CASSQEEFGTHRNEQFF.

The V gene is TRBV2, the J gene TRBJ2-7, with 12 bases identical to TRBD2. Germline trimming cut 6 bases from V and 3 bases from J; bases unmatched to any gene: 3. The CDR3 extends over 14 amino acids. Germline values: CDR1 SNHLY, CDR2 FYNNEI. The CDR3 DNA is TGTGCCAGCAGGAGGACTAGCGGGGACTACGAGCAGTACTTC. Translation gives CASRRTSGDYEQYF.

V and J are TRBV25-1 and TRBJ2-3, with 9 positions matching TRBD2. J lost 2 bases, V lost 6 bases, and 9 bases had no gene match. The CDR3 extends over 16 amino acids. The germline gives CDR1 MGHDK, CDR2 SYGVNS. The CDR3 reads CASRGSGGFLTDTQYF. CDR3 DNA sequence: TGTGCCAGCAGGGGTAGCGGGGGTTTCCTCACAGATACGCAGTATTTT.

The sample holds many counts of this clonotype. This chain uses TRBV7-2 with TRBJ2-5; TRBD1 agrees at 10 bases. V gave up 6 bases and J gave up 1 base; unmatched junction bases: 5. CDR1 and CDR2 from the germline V gene are SGHTA and FQGNSA. The CDR3 totals 15 residues. This chain's CDR3 is CASSPDRGSQETQYF. The CDR3 DNA is TGTGCCAGCAGTCCGGACAGGGGGTCCCAAGAGACCCAGTACTTC.